This section outlines one TCR beta chain sequence together with its context. The data stem from a study of T cell changes during pregnancy in multiple sclerosis. Profiling relied on immunoSEQ multiplex PCR, and the TCRdb table lists in-frame clones only, not all of them. Counted here are 80,000 to 130,000 clones, roughly 92% occurring once; the ten biggest clones make up roughly 1.2%. Germline CDR1 and CDR2: LGHNA and YNFKEQ. V lost 1 base to trimming and J lost 0 bases; unmatched junction nucleotides: 12. The CDR3 totals 19 residues. The chain carries TRBV4-2 and TRBJ2-7; 10 bases are a match to TRBD1. The source was peripheral blood, collected in the second trimester of pregnancy. This receptor was obtained from a female donor with multiple sclerosis, enrolled in a pregnancy study. The chain's CDR3 is CASSQALPTGGPSSYEQYF. As DNA, the CDR3 is TGTGCCAGCAGCCAAGCCTTGCCGACAGGGGGCCCAAGCTCCTACGAGCAGTACTTC.